The present T cell receptor beta chain was sequenced within a study of T-cell reconstitution after alpha-beta-depleted transplantation in children. Molecular barcoding with unique molecular identifiers was used for the TCRbeta library. Using its own MiXCR run on the PCR reads, TCRdb lists one record per CDR3 protein. Of roughly 500,000 distinct CDR3 sequences detected, 10% appear once; the ten largest clones hold 2% to 2.5%. The CDR3 is made up of 15 amino acids. V was pared by 6 bases and J by 4 bases, with 10 bases of the junction left unmatched. Germline V gene sequence: CDR1 MDHEN, CDR2 SYDVKM. The table lists this clonotype with many counts.

This clonotype was obtained from a child aged 2 to 9 with inherited bone marrow failure, due to receive a stem cell transplant. The input for sequencing was PBMCs, taken before TCRalphabeta/CD19-depleted stem cell transplant. The chain couples TRBV28 to TRBJ2-7, with 9 bases identical to TRBD1. The CDR3 nucleotides are TGTGCCAGCAGCTACAGGGGGCTAAAACGGTACGAGCAGTACTTC. It encodes CASSYRGLKRYEQYF.